The clone carrying this T cell receptor beta chain was seen at least ten times. Antigen: not known. TCRdb re-called the PCR reads with MiXCR. The table records 30,000 to 35,000 clones, 20% to 25% of them present only once. Each patient went into thyroid surgery without having received any treatment. Germline V gives CDR1 MGHRA, CDR2 YSYEKL. There are 13 residues in the CDR3. Trimming left V 4 bases short and J 4 bases short, with 10 bases between. This entry is derived from a study of metastatic and nonmetastatic thyroid tumors. Study-wide background: Repertoires from blood and tumor or nodule tissue of malignant and benign thyroid patients were compared.

Findings of the study overall: Patients with malignant thyroid tumors reportedly had significantly higher TCR beta diversity than those with benign nodules, in blood and tumor.

Material for sequencing was tumor tissue. The receptor's source is a male donor with papillary thyroid cancer or a benign thyroid nodule (not recorded which). Some clones in this sample may be carry-over from other donors' samples. The chain combines TRBV4-1 with TRBJ1-1, with unresolved D. The CDR3 DNA follows: TGCGCCAGCAGCCGGACGGGTGTCACTGAAGCTTTCTTT. Its protein product is CASSRTGVTEAFF.